What follows are 28 T cell receptor beta chains derived from one specimen sequenced in a study of blood T cell repertoires in COVID-19. Sequencing was performed with immunoSEQ multiplex PCR; in TCRdb, only in-frame clones are kept and a portion is missing. This table holds approximately 180,000 clones, about 79% found once. Sequencing was carried out using PBMCs or T cells enriched from blood (not recorded which). Every receptor here comes from a man aged 50 to 59 who had recovered from COVID-19.

Worth noting for this clone: Other DNA sequences in the sample encode the same CDR3. The rearrangement joins TRBV7-9 to TRBJ2-7; 7 bases align to TRBD2. There are 14 residues in the CDR3. Looked up from germline, CDR1 is SEHNR and CDR2 is FQNEAQ (reference sequence). V lost 3 bases, J lost 3 bases, and 5 bases stayed unmatched. The DNA of the CDR3 is TGTGCCAGCAGCTTGGCGGGGGTGAGCTACGAGCAGTACTTC. Its protein is CASSLAGVSYEQYF.

There are a few counts of this clone. The chain is built from TRBV5-1 and TRBJ2-5, with 9 bases aligning to TRBD2. The CDR3 sequence is 16 residues long. V was clipped by 3 bases and J by 3 bases; unmatched bases: 9. Germline lookup yields CDR1 SGHRS and CDR2 YFSETQ. The CDR3 loop is CASSWHLVAGEETQYF. CDR3 nucleotide sequence: TGCGCCAGCAGCTGGCATTTAGTAGCGGGGGAAGAGACCCAGTACTTC.

The chain carries TRBV19 and TRBJ2-7, with D possibly TRBD1 on 5 matching bases. CDR1 is LNHDA, CDR2 SQIVND, per germline (reference sequence). The CDR3 extends over 16 amino acids. The V end was cut by 5 bases, the J end by 2 bases, with 19 bases between. CDR3 coding DNA: TGTGCCAGTAGTCACCCCTCTTCCCCAGGGACCTACGAGCAGTACTTC. It is translated as CASSHPSSPGTYEQYF.

The chain uses TRBV3-1 (or the pseudogene TRBV3-2) and TRBJ1-2; the match to TRBD1 covers 7 bases. The germline gives CDR1 LGHDT, CDR2 YNNKEL (reference sequence). The junction had 17 bases not matched to a gene; V was cut back by 3 bases and J by 4 bases. The CDR3 totals 18 residues. In DNA form, the CDR3 reads TGTGCCAGCAGCCATCCCACGGGAGGGGGCGGCCTTCGCTATGGCTACACCTTC. Translated, it gives CASSHPTGGGGLRYGYTF.

The rearrangement joins TRBV18 to TRBJ2-1, with a weak D call TRBD1 (6 bases). With 4 bases removed from V and 5 bases from J, the gap between germline ends came to 12 bases. Germline V gives CDR1 KGHSH, CDR2 LQKENI. The CDR3 totals 14 residues. CDR3 coding DNA: TGTGCCAGCTCACTACAGGGTTACGACAATGAGCAGTTCTTC. Residues: CASSLQGYDNEQFF. Combining the CDR3 with reference TRBV18 and TRBJ2-1 gives the whole variable domain NAGVMQNPRHLVRRRGQEARLRCSPMKGHSHVYWYRQLPEEGLKFMVYLQKENIIDESGMPKERFSAEFPKEGPSILRIQQVVRGDSAAYFCASSLQGYDNEQFFGPGTRLTVL.

This sequence joins TRBV3-1 (or the pseudogene TRBV3-2) and TRBJ2-3, with a possible D match to TRBD2 (7 bases). V was pared by 0 bases and J by 2 bases, with 12 bases between. The germline V gene encodes CDR1 LGHDT and CDR2 YNNKEL (reference sequence). This CDR3 spans 16 amino acids. CDR3 sequence reads: CASSQDTGGLTDTQYF. The CDR3 coding sequence is TGTGCCAGCAGCCAAGACACGGGGGGCCTCACAGATACGCAGTATTTT.

J is TRBJ2-7 and V is TRBV24-1; D possibly corresponds to TRBD2 (6 bases). Germline CDR1 KGHDR, CDR2 SFDVKD. The germline V and J ends were trimmed by 3 bases and 2 bases, with 10 bases remaining between them. The length of the CDR3 is 14 residues. The chain's CDR3 is CATSDATGAYEQYF. The CDR3, as DNA: TGTGCCACCAGTGATGCCACGGGGGCCTACGAGCAGTACTTC.

Turning to this clone: The same CDR3 arises from other DNA sequences in this sample as well. V usage is TRBV30 and J usage is TRBJ1-4, with unresolved D. The CDR3 loop spans 14 amino acids. The V and J ends lost 1 base and 2 bases respectively, with 8 bases between them. Germline lookup yields CDR1 GTSNPN and CDR2 SVGIG (reference sequence). CDR3 region: CAWSGAVTNEKLFF. The CDR3 nucleotides are TGTGCCTGGAGTGGCGCGGTCACTAATGAAAAACTGTTTTTT. Full variable domain (remainder filled in from reference TRBV30 and TRBJ1-4): SQTIHQWPATLVQPVGSPLSLECTVEGTSNPNLYWYRQAAGRGLQLLFYSVGIGQISSEVPQNLSASRPQDRQFILSSKKLLLSDSGFYLCAWSGAVTNEKLFFGSGTQLSVL.

This clone was detected ten times or more. The chain links TRBV20-1 to TRBJ1-2; D not resolved. Trimming shortened V by 5 bases and J by 4 bases, and 5 bases separated the two germline ends. Germline CDR1 DFQATT, CDR2 SNEGSKA (reference sequence). The CDR3 contains 10 residues. CDR3 region: CSAWSYGYTF. The CDR3 DNA reads as TGCAGTGCTTGGAGCTATGGCTACACCTTC.

The chain carries TRBV11-2 and TRBJ2-3; maybe TRBD2 (7 bases). Per the germline V gene, CDR1 is SGHAT and CDR2 is FQNNGV. The CDR3 sequence is 17 residues long. The V gene lost 5 bases and the J gene lost 1 base, with 19 bases spanning the gap. The CDR3 nucleotides are TGTGCCAGCAGCCTAGTAGGGGGGGCAGGGGGCACAGATACGCAGTATTTT. Its translation is CASSLVGGAGGTDTQYF.

The rearrangement uses TRBV2 and TRBJ1-1; 7 bases are a match to TRBD1. Trimming cost V 10 bases and J 5 bases; bases outside gene matches: 16. The V gene's germline CDR1 is SNHLY and CDR2 FYNNEI. The CDR3 length is 15 residues. The DNA of the CDR3 is TGTGCCACCTCCTCCGGGACAGCCCTGGGGACTGAAGCTTTCTTT. It translates to CATSSGTALGTEAFF.

This rearrangement joins TRBV20-1 to TRBJ1-5, with D possibly TRBD1 on 6 matching bases. Germline CDR1 is DFQATT and CDR2 is SNEGSKA (reference sequence). The CDR3 runs to 14 residues. V gave up 3 bases and J gave up 7 bases, with 16 bases separating them. CDR3 residues: CSASPTAGGQPQHF. CDR3 nucleotide sequence: TGCAGTGCTAGTCCAACAGCGGGGGGCCAGCCCCAGCATTTT.

In this sample, this clone turned up once. The chain is built from TRBV4-1 and TRBJ2-1; D unresolved. Trimming left V 4 bases short and J 10 bases short, with 11 bases between. The CDR3 runs 12 residues. Germline loops: CDR1 MGHRA, CDR2 YSYEKL. The CDR3: CASSPRLGEQFF. The CDR3 DNA reads TGCGCCAGCAGCCCACGTCTCGGGGAGCAGTTCTTC.

The chain links TRBV5-4 to TRBJ2-7, with 10 bases aligning to TRBD1. Germline CDR1 is SGHNT and CDR2 is YYREEE (reference sequence). The V segment lost 4 bases and the J segment 3 bases; nucleotides outside the gene matches: 10. The length of the CDR3 is 16 residues. The CDR3 is CASSGGTGATYYEQYF. Written as DNA, the CDR3 is TGTGCCAGCAGCGGGGGGACAGGGGCCACATACTACGAGCAGTACTTC. The variable domain in full, with the rest retrieved from reference TRBV5-4 and TRBJ2-7, is ETGVTQSPTHLIKTRGQQVTLRCSSQSGHNTVSWYQQALGQGPQFIFQYYREEENGRGNFPPRFSGLQFPNYSSELNVNALELDDSALYLCASSGGTGATYYEQYFGPGTRLTVT.

The genes are TRBV6-5 and TRBJ1-2; 8 nucleotides match TRBD1. The CDR3 contains 13 residues. Germline V lookup: CDR1 MNHEY, CDR2 SVGAGI. V was pared by 6 bases and J by 8 bases, with 8 bases of the junction left unmatched. CDR3 nucleotides: TGTGCCAGCAGCCGCGACAGGGGAGAGGGCTACACCTTC. Residues: CASSRDRGEGYTF.

The chain uses TRBV6-5 and TRBJ1-1, with a tentative D call TRBD1 (5 bases). CDR3 length: 14 residues. Germline CDR1 MNHEY, CDR2 SVGAGI. V was clipped by 4 bases and J by 0 bases, with 9 bases between them. In DNA form, the CDR3 reads TGTGCCAGCAGTTCGGGACTGCTGAACACTGAAGCTTTCTTT. Its translation is CASSSGLLNTEAFF.

This clone was seen just once. The V gene is TRBV24-1, the J gene TRBJ2-1; 11 positions match TRBD2. CDR3 length: 15 residues. V dropped 3 bases and J dropped 7; count of bases not matched to a gene: 4. The germline V gene has CDR1 KGHDR and CDR2 SFDVKD. CDR3 DNA sequence: TGTGCCACCAGTGATGCTAGCGGGGGGTGGAATGAGCAGTTCTTC. This codes for CATSDASGGWNEQFF.

J is TRBJ2-1 and V is TRBV3-1 (or the pseudogene TRBV3-2); 9 positions match TRBD2. CDR1 is LGHDT, CDR2 YNNKEL, per germline (reference sequence). V lost 1 base and J lost 1; bases outside the gene matches: 8. The CDR3 is 18 amino acids. CDR3 region: CASSQVLAGGPSYNEQFF. The CDR3, as DNA: TGTGCCAGCAGCCAAGTACTCGCGGGGGGGCCGTCCTACAATGAGCAGTTCTTC.

The V call is TRBV7-8, the J call TRBJ2-2, with TRBD1 matching 9 bases. The trim removed 8 bases at V and 7 bases at J, leaving 8 bases unmatched. The CDR3 has 14 residues. Looked up from germline, CDR1 is SGHVS and CDR2 is FQNEAQ. CDR3 DNA: TGTGCCAGCGAGACAGGGGGAGCGGGCGGGGAGCTGTTTTTT. Protein sequence: CASETGGAGGELFF.

The chain has TRBV10-3 and TRBJ2-5; TRBD1 matches 10 bases. After removal of 10 bases from V and 5 bases from J, the junction contained 4 bases not matched to a gene. Per germline, CDR1 ENHRY and CDR2 SYGVKD. This CDR3 spans 12 amino acids. The CDR3 protein is CATGQGIETQYF. The CDR3 bases are TGTGCCACGGGACAGGGGATCGAGACCCAGTACTTC.

This clone was observed once. This chain joins TRBV2 and TRBJ1-2; TRBD1 agrees at 8 bases. V was clipped by 2 bases and J by 1 base; unmatched bases: 3. The CDR3 is 15 amino acids. Germline loops: CDR1 SNHLY, CDR2 FYNNEI. This CDR3 is CASSEIGQGNYGYTF. For the CDR3, the DNA is TGTGCCAGCAGTGAAATTGGACAGGGTAACTATGGCTACACCTTC.

Concerning this clone: At one end, the junction sequence differs from germline, possibly due to a read error. This chain links TRBV2 with TRBJ1-4; D perhaps matches TRBD1 (5 bases). Looked up from germline, CDR1 is SNHLY and CDR2 is FYNNEI. CDR3 length: 15 residues. The CDR3 DNA reads TGTGCCAGCACTGAAGGGCCCGGGGGAAATGAAAAACTGTTTTTT. It codes for CASTEGPGGNEKLFF.

V gene TRBV29-1 combines with J gene TRBJ1-2; possible D gene TRBD1, 5 bases. Deletions cut 6 bases from V and 2 bases from J, with 7 bases between. CDR3 size: 11 residues. Germline-derived CDR1 and CDR2 are SQVTM and ANQGSEA. The CDR3 DNA follows: TGCAGCGTGCAGGGCAACTATGGCTACACCTTC. This encodes CSVQGNYGYTF.

The rearrangement uses TRBV18 and TRBJ2-5, with D hard to call. Trimming pared 5 bases from V and 5 bases from J, leaving 12 bases between. Looked up from germline, CDR1 is KGHSH and CDR2 is LQKENI. This CDR3 spans 13 amino acids. The CDR3 protein is CASSTNGDETQYF. In DNA form, the CDR3 reads TGTGCCAGCTCAACAAATGGAGACGAGACCCAGTACTTC. Filled out from reference TRBV18 and TRBJ2-5, the complete variable domain reads NAGVMQNPRHLVRRRGQEARLRCSPMKGHSHVYWYRQLPEEGLKFMVYLQKENIIDESGMPKERFSAEFPKEGPSILRIQQVVRGDSAAYFCASSTNGDETQYFGPGTRLLVL.

The chain joins TRBV27 to TRBJ1-1; no clear D gene. This CDR3 is 14 amino acids long. V dropped 8 bases and J dropped 0 bases, with 13 bases sitting between them. Germline lookup yields CDR1 MNHEY and CDR2 SMNVEV (reference sequence). The CDR3: CASAPGMMNTEAFF. CDR3 DNA: TGTGCCAGCGCCCCGGGAATGATGAACACTGAAGCTTTCTTT.

CDR3 DNA sequence: TGTGCCATCAGTGGGTACTCCAACGGGGAGCAGTACTTC. Protein sequence: CAISGYSNGEQYF. The chain combines TRBV10-3 with TRBJ2-7; D is unclear. The CDR3 sequence is 13 residues long. The germline V gene encodes CDR1 ENHRY and CDR2 SYGVKD. The V gene lost 4 bases and the J gene lost 7 bases, with 14 bases spanning the gap.

This clone has just a few counts. The rearrangement links TRBV6-1 to TRBJ1-4; D gene unclear. The CDR3 is 16 amino acids. V was trimmed by 1 base and J by 0 bases, leaving 9 bases between them. The germline CDR1 and CDR2 sequences are MNHNS and SASEGT. For the CDR3, the DNA is TGTGCCAGCAGTGAAGTACCCCTAACAACTAATGAAAAACTGTTTTTT. The encoded protein is CASSEVPLTTNEKLFF.

This chain connects TRBV9 to TRBJ1-2; 9 nucleotides align to TRBD1. The CDR3 has 16 amino acids. From germline, CDR1 is SGDLS and CDR2 YYNGEE. V gave up 1 base and J gave up 5 bases; unmatched junction bases: 9. The DNA for the CDR3 is TGTGCCAGCAGCGTATTGGGACAGGGAAGAGGGTATGGCTACACCTTC. Protein product: CASSVLGQGRGYGYTF.